This TCR beta chain is drawn from a study of blood T cell repertoires in COVID-19. Background on the study: Sites in the United States, Italy and Spain provided acute and convalescent COVID-19 samples.

Germline V CDR1 and CDR2: MGHDK, SYGVNS. This CDR3 has 14 residues. J lost 6 bases, V lost 5 bases, and 5 bases had no gene match. Participant age was about 18 to 95 years, and participants resided in around 24 US areas. The repertoire was sequenced with immunoSEQ multiplex PCR; TCRdb's copy has only in-frame clones and lacks some. The sample has approximately 260,000 clones, 89% seen once. This sequence was found in a woman aged 55-69 years who had recovered from COVID-19. Sequenced material: PBMCs or T cells enriched from blood (not recorded which). V is TRBV25-1 and J is TRBJ1-2; 11 bases map to TRBD1. The DNA for the CDR3 is TGTGCCAGCAGTCTTGGACAGGGGGCCCATGGCTACACCTTC. Its protein is CASSLGQGAHGYTF.